This T cell receptor beta chain was documented in a study of blood T cells in healthy people across ages. Whole-study context: In model experiments, template switching was able to capture about one barcoded beta molecule for every two T cells that were present. General observations from the study: For the donors, CMV status was unknown and possibly confounded expanded clonotype changes.

Collection of around 10 milliliters of peripheral blood was performed for each donor. Germline trimming cut 5 bases from V and 1 base from J; bases unmatched to any gene: 1. This CDR3 is 14 amino acids long. This clonotype has at least ten counts. As yet, its antigen is unknown. A J-beta primer mix and a sample-barcoded 5' primer were used in a second PCR of roughly 7 to 12 cycles. TCRdb re-analysed the 5' RACE reads in MiXCR, keeping a single row per CDR3 protein. The table shows about 810,000 distinct CDR3 sequences, with about 36% occurring only once. The sequence was collected from a man between 18 and 29 years old in good health. Material for sequencing was blood. V is TRBV12-3 or TRBV12-4 and J is TRBJ2-7; 11 bases align to TRBD2. CDR3: CASSGLAGSYEQYF. CDR3 sequence (DNA): TGTGCCAGCAGTGGACTAGCGGGTTCCTACGAGCAGTACTTC.